Sequencing of this T cell receptor beta chain was carried out in a study of T cell changes during pregnancy in multiple sclerosis. There are 12 residues in the CDR3. V was cut by 5 bases and J by 6 bases, with 9 bases left in between. Germline lookup yields CDR1 ENHRY and CDR2 SYGVKD. The repertoire was sequenced with immunoSEQ multiplex PCR; TCRdb's copy has only in-frame clones and lacks some. The sample records tens of thousands of clones, just over 90% being singletons. The sequence was obtained from a female donor in good health, enrolled as a control in a pregnancy study. Material: peripheral blood, obtained in the first trimester of pregnancy. The rearrangement links TRBV10-3 to TRBJ2-3; tentatively, D is TRBD2 (5 bases). The CDR3 sequence: CAISLPGDTQYF. The CDR3 bases are TGTGCCATCAGTCTTCCGGGGGATACGCAGTATTTT.